The rows below give T cell receptor beta chains drawn from one sample of a study of blood T cell repertoires in COVID-19. TCRdb keeps only in-frame clones here, not all; method: immunoSEQ multiplex PCR. The profile shows 210,000 or so clones, less than 85% of them singletons. Sequencing was done on a sample of peripheral blood. The receptors stem from a woman aged 80 or over with COVID-19, enrolled during active disease. Both conserved end residues are part of each CDR3. D genes are given only for firm matches. Clone size is shown for a subset of rows, as once, few, many or a class of expanded clone.

.	TRBV9	TRBJ2-1	.	16	TGTGCCAGCAGCGCACCTCTAGCGACCTCCTACAATGAGCAGTTCTTC	CASSAPLATSYNEQFF
.	TRBV12-3/TRBV12-4	TRBJ2-2	.	13	TGTGCCAGCAGTGAGGGGGAAGCCGGGGAGCTGTTTTTT	CASSEGEAGELFF
.	TRBV5-1	TRBJ1-2	.	16	TGCGCCAGCAGCACCGGACCGGGGTCGGGCGGCTATGGCTACACCTTC	CASSTGPGSGGYGYTF
.	TRBV7-9	TRBJ1-1	.	15	TGTGCCAGCAGCTTAGTCGTCGCAGGGAACACTGAAGCTTTCTTT	CASSLVVAGNTEAFF
.	TRBV7-8	TRBJ2-3	.	13	TGTGCCAGCAGCCGGGAGTGGGCAGATACGCAGTATTTT	CASSREWADTQYF
TRBD1	TRBV5-1	TRBJ2-5	.	16	TGCGCCAGCAGCCCCCGACAGGGACAGGGCCAAGAGACCCAGTACTTC	CASSPRQGQGQETQYF
.	TRBV28	TRBJ2-7	.	12	TGTGCCAGCAGTGACCCCGGGTCCGAGCAGTACTTC	CASSDPGSEQYF
.	TRBV27	TRBJ1-5	.	13	TGTGCCAGCAGTCTCACAGGGTTCCAGCCCCAGCATTTT	CASSLTGFQPQHF
TRBD1	TRBV9	TRBJ1-2	.	15	TGTGCCAGCAGCTCACAACCGGGACAGGGCACAGGCTACACCTTC	CASSSQPGQGTGYTF
.	TRBV3-1/TRBV3-2	TRBJ1-1	.	14	TGTGCCAGCAGCCAAGTGGGGGGGAACACTGAAGCTTTCTTT	CASSQVGGNTEAFF
.	TRBV7-9	TRBJ1-5	.	16	TGTGCCAGCAGCTCCCTGCAGGGAAATGGCAATCAGCCCCAGCATTTT	CASSSLQGNGNQPQHF
TRBD2	TRBV6-6	TRBJ2-7	once	14	TGTGCCAGCAGCCAACGGGGGGGATCCTACGAGCAGTACTTC	CASSQRGGSYEQYF
.	TRBV14	TRBJ1-1	.	15	TGTGCCAGCAGCCTGAGTCCAGGGTCGGGCACTGAAGCTTTCTTT	CASSLSPGSGTEAFF
.	TRBV15	TRBJ2-5	.	15	TGTGCCACCAGCAAGCCTGACAGACTGGGGGAGACCCAGTACTTC	CATSKPDRLGETQYF
TRBD1	TRBV5-1	TRBJ2-5	.	13	TGCGCCAGCACCACCTACAGGGGAGAGACCCAGTACTTC	CASTTYRGETQYF
.	TRBV6-1	TRBJ1-2	.	13	TGTGCCAGCAGTGAAGGACAAAGCTATGGCTACACCTTC	CASSEGQSYGYTF
.	TRBV11-2	TRBJ2-1	once	11	TGTGCCAGCAGCTTCCTTAATGAGCAGTTCTTC	CASSFLNEQFF
.	TRBV5-4	TRBJ2-7	.	14	TGTGCCAGCAGCTTGGTCGACTCCTCCTACGAGCAGTACTTC	CASSLVDSSYEQYF
TRBD2	TRBV18	TRBJ2-3	.	15	TGTGCCAGCGCCGTAGCGGGAGCGCTTCTGGATACGCAGTATTTT	CASAVAGALLDTQYF
.	TRBV6-5	TRBJ1-4	few	13	TGTGCCAGCACAGGGGTCCTTAATGAAAAACTGTTTTTT	CASTGVLNEKLFF
TRBD1	TRBV7-8	TRBJ1-1	.	15	TGTGCCAGCAGCTTAATGGAGACAGGGGTATCTGAAGCTTTCTTT	CASSLMETGVSEAFF
TRBD1	TRBV27	TRBJ1-2	.	15	TGTGCCAGCAGTTTATTCGGCGACAGGGCCTATGGCTACACCTTC	CASSLFGDRAYGYTF
TRBD1	TRBV19	TRBJ2-2	few	16	TGTGCCAGTAGTCCGACAGGGGAGATTAACACCGGGGAGCTGTTTTTT	CASSPTGEINTGELFF
.	TRBV7-9	TRBJ2-1	.	12	TGTGCCAGCAGCTTATTCGGCAATGAGCAGTTCTTC	CASSLFGNEQFF
TRBD1	TRBV18	TRBJ1-1	.	15	TGTGCCAGCTCACCACCAACACAGGGGAGGACTGAAGCTTTCTTT	CASSPPTQGRTEAFF
.	TRBV2	TRBJ1-1	.	16	TGTGCCAGCAGTGAAGGGGGCAGACGATACACACCGAAAGCTTTCTTT	CASSEGGRRYTPKAFF
.	TRBV6-5	TRBJ1-3	.	14	TGTGCCAGCCTCAGGGCGCAAACTGGAAACACCATATATTTT	CASLRAQTGNTIYF
.	TRBV6-1	TRBJ1-6	.	16	TGTGCCAGCAGTGAAATGGGGAGCTCCTATAATTCACCCCTCCACTTT	CASSEMGSSYNSPLHF
.	TRBV6-1	TRBJ1-5	.	15	TGTGCCAGCAGTGAATGGGGGCAGGGCAATCAGCCCCAGCATTTT	CASSEWGQGNQPQHF
.	TRBV11-2	TRBJ1-2	.	13	TGTGCCAGCAGCCCTAGGAGGGTCTCTGGCTACACCTTC	CASSPRRVSGYTF
.	TRBV5-1	TRBJ1-5	.	13	TGCGCCAGCAGCTGGGCAGGGGATCAGCCCCAGCATTTT	CASSWAGDQPQHF
.	TRBV24-1	TRBJ1-2	many	13	TGTGCCACCAGTGATCCGGACTCTTATGGCTACACCTTC	CATSDPDSYGYTF
.	TRBV27	TRBJ1-5	.	13	TGTGCCAGCAGTTTACGGGTGGATCAGCCCCAGCATTTT	CASSLRVDQPQHF
.	TRBV4-1	TRBJ1-1	.	16	TGCGCCAGCAGCCAAGGAGGTAATCACTTGAGCACTGAAGCTTTCTTT	CASSQGGNHLSTEAFF
TRBD1	TRBV3-1/TRBV3-2	TRBJ1-1	.	14	TGTGCCAGCAGCCAAGCAGGGGACAGTACAGAAGCTTTCTTT	CASSQAGDSTEAFF
TRBD1	TRBV7-9	TRBJ2-7	.	15	TGTGCCAGCAGCTTAGAAGGACAGGGGGCGAAGGAGCAGTACTTC	CASSLEGQGAKEQYF
.	TRBV4-1	TRBJ2-3	.	13	TGCGCCAGCGGGCTAGCCCCCACAGATACGCAGTATTTT	CASGLAPTDTQYF
.	TRBV5-4	TRBJ2-2	few	13	TGTGCCAGCAAAAAGTCGGGCACCGGGGAGCTGTTTTTT	CASKKSGTGELFF
.	TRBV10-3	TRBJ2-1	once	9	TGTGCCCCCGGGGGTGAGCAGTTCTTC	CAPGGEQFF
.	TRBV12-5	TRBJ2-7	.	15	TGTGCTAGTGGTGCGTGGACAGCGAGCTCCTACGAGCAGTACTTC	CASGAWTASSYEQYF
.	TRBV27	TRBJ2-7	.	13	TGTGCCAGCAGTTTACGTCGGGGGTACGAGCAGTACTTC	CASSLRRGYEQYF
.	TRBV5-1	TRBJ2-5	.	14	TGCGCCAGCAGCTTGGTGGGGGGCCAAGAGACCCAGTACTTC	CASSLVGGQETQYF
TRBD1	TRBV5-1	TRBJ2-3	.	15	TGCGCCAGCAGCCCGGGACAGGGGGGCACAGATACGCAGTATTTT	CASSPGQGGTDTQYF
.	TRBV5-6	TRBJ1-1	.	15	TGTGCCAGCAGCTTGGCCACTCTCGGGAACACTGAAGCTTTCTTT	CASSLATLGNTEAFF
.	TRBV6-2/TRBV6-3	TRBJ2-5	.	14	TGTGCCAGCAGTTACGGGGGGGCCGGGGAGACCCAGTACTTC	CASSYGGAGETQYF
TRBD1	TRBV5-1	TRBJ1-3	.	18	TGCGCCAGCAGCCCGGCCGGGACAGGGGGCGCTGGGAGAAACACCATATATTTT	CASSPAGTGGAGRNTIYF
.	TRBV2	TRBJ1-1	.	11	TGTGCCAGTTCGGCGGGGGGGAGGGCTTTCTTT	CASSAGGRAFF
TRBD1	TRBV5-1	TRBJ2-7	few	16	TGCGCCAGCAGCCTAGGACAGGGTATGTGGAACTACGAGCAGTACTTC	CASSLGQGMWNYEQYF
.	TRBV7-9	TRBJ1-3	.	14	TGTGCCAGCAGCTTAAGCGTCTCTGGAAACACCATATATTTT	CASSLSVSGNTIYF
TRBD2	TRBV5-4	TRBJ2-5	.	14	TGTGCCGGCAGCATGGGGGGGGACCAAGAGACCCAGTACTTC	CAGSMGGDQETQYF
.	TRBV19	TRBJ2-1	.	15	TGTGCCAGTAGTATTAGCCAGGGCTCCTACAATGAGCAGTTCTTC	CASSISQGSYNEQFF